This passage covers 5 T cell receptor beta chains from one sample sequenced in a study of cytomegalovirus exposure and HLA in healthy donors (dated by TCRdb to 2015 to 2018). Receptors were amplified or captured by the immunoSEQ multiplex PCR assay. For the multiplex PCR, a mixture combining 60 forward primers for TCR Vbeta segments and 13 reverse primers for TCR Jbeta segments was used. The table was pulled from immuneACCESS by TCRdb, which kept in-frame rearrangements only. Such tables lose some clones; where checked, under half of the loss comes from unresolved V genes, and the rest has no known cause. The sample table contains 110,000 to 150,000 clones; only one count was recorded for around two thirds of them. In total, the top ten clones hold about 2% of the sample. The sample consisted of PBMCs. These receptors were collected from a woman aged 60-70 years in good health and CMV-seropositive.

The CDR3 loop reads CASSQDLGEASYEQYF. As DNA, the CDR3 is TGTGCCAGCAGCCAAGATTTGGGTGAAGCGAGCTACGAGCAGTACTTC. This rearrangement joins TRBV14 to TRBJ2-7; D ambiguous. Germline V CDR1 and CDR2: SGHDN, FVKESK. Trimming left V 0 bases short and J 3 bases short, with 15 bases between. The CDR3 sequence is 16 residues long.

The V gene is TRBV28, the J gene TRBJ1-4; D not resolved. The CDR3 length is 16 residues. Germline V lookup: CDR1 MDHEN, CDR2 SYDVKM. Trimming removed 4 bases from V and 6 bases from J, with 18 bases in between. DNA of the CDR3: TGTGCCAGCAGTTCCGTCAGTCGGGGAAGGGATGAAAAACTGTTTTTT. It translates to CASSSVSRGRDEKLFF.

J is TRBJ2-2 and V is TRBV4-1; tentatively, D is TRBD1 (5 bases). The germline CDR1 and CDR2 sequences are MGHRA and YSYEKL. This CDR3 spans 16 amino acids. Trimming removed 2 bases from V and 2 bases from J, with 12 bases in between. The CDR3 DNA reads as TGCGCCAGCAGCCAAACAGGACGTATCAACACCGGGGAGCTGTTTTTT. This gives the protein CASSQTGRINTGELFF.

DNA for the CDR3: TGTGCCAGCAGCTTAGTACCGGGACTAGCGGAATACACAGATACGCAGTATTTT. It encodes CASSLVPGLAEYTDTQYF. The V gene is TRBV7-9, the J gene TRBJ2-3, with 11 bases matching TRBD2. The CDR3 loop spans 18 amino acids. The germline gives CDR1 SEHNR, CDR2 FQNEAQ (reference sequence). Trimming removed 1 base from V and 2 bases from J; junction bases left unmatched: 8.

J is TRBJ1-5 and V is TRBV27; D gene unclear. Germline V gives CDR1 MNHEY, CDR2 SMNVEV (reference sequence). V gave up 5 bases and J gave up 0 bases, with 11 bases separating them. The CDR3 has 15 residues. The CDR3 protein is CASSPSTLSNQPQHF. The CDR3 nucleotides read TGTGCCAGCAGTCCGTCGACACTTAGCAATCAGCCCCAGCATTTT.